The entry below describes one TCR beta chain. Germline V CDR1 and CDR2: LGHNA, YSLEER. With V trimmed by 2 bases and J by 3 bases, 3 bases remained unmatched. The CDR3 spans 15 residues. TCRdb's table, derived via immunoSEQ multiplex PCR, lists solely in-frame clones and lacks some. Among approximately 100,000 clones listed, 88% were seen once. This entry comes from a study of cytomegalovirus exposure and HLA in healthy donors. Sequenced: PBMCs. The chain carries TRBV4-3 and TRBJ1-3; 8 nucleotides align to TRBD1. The source of this sequence is a woman aged 18 to 35 in good health and CMV-seropositive. This CDR3 reads CASSQTGGIGNTIYF. CDR3 sequence (DNA): TGCGCCAGCAGCCAAACAGGGGGGATTGGAAACACCATATATTTT.